A single sample is the source of the 32 T cell receptor beta chains below, sequenced in a study of blood T cell repertoires in COVID-19. Clones were sequenced by immunoSEQ multiplex PCR, and TCRdb holds only the in-frame ones, with some missing. The sample has about 300,000 clones; around 85% are singletons. Material: PBMCs or T cells enriched from blood (not recorded which). The receptors were gathered from a man aged 25-40 years who had recovered from COVID-19.

This chain joins TRBV3-1 (or the pseudogene TRBV3-2) and TRBJ2-2; D is uncertain. The CDR3 loop spans 15 amino acids. CDR1 LGHDT and CDR2 YNNKEL come from the germline V gene (reference sequence). V lost 1 base, J lost 1 base, and 7 bases lay in between. The CDR3 region has the DNA TGTGCCAGCAGCCAAGGAATCAGGAACACCGGGGAGCTGTTTTTT. Amino acids: CASSQGIRNTGELFF.

The rearrangement joins TRBV12-3 or TRBV12-4 to TRBJ1-6, with a possible D match to TRBD1 (5 bases). The CDR3 has 13 amino acids. V lost 6 bases and J lost 13, with 16 bases in between. This chain's CDR3 is CASRQGIGFPLHF. Here the CDR3 DNA reads TGTGCCAGCAGGCAGGGAATCGGGTTCCCCCTCCACTTT.

The table lists this clone with a count of one. The chain employs TRBV9 and TRBJ1-1, with a possible D match to TRBD1 (5 bases). Germline CDR1 and CDR2: SGDLS and YYNGEE. The CDR3 totals 15 residues. V lost 0 bases and J 2 bases, leaving 11 bases between the germline ends. DNA of the CDR3: TGTGCCAGCAGCGTAGGGGGAGGGGATAACACTGAAGCTTTCTTT. It encodes CASSVGGGDNTEAFF.

The chain joins TRBV6-5 to TRBJ2-7; D possibly corresponds to TRBD1 (6 bases). The CDR3 length is 11 residues. CDR1 is MNHEY and CDR2 is SVGAGI in the germline V gene. V was trimmed by 10 bases and J by 4 bases, leaving 11 bases between them. CDR3 in amino acids: CATIQGYEQYF. In DNA, the CDR3 is TGTGCCACAATACAGGGATACGAGCAGTACTTC.

The chain has TRBV2 and TRBJ1-2; no reliable D call. The CDR3 is 17 residues long. Trimming pared 1 base from V and 4 bases from J, leaving 19 bases between. In germline, CDR1 is SNHLY, CDR2 FYNNEI. The DNA for the CDR3 is TGTGCCAGCAGTGAAGTATCTCCGAACGGAGGTACCTATGGCTACACCTTC. Residues: CASSEVSPNGGTYGYTF. The full variable domain, its missing parts supplied by reference TRBV2 and TRBJ1-2, is EPEVTQTPSHQVTQMGQEVILRCVPISNHLYFYWYRQILGQKVEFLVSFYNNEISEKSEIFDDQFSVERPDGSNFTLKIRSTKLEDSAMYFCASSEVSPNGGTYGYTFGSGTRLTVV.

This sequence joins TRBV15 and TRBJ1-5; 7 positions agree with TRBD1. After removal of 0 bases from V and 3 bases from J, the junction contained 11 bases not matched to a gene. Germline V gene data show CDR1 as LNHNV and CDR2 as YYDKDF (reference sequence). The CDR3 spans 18 residues. The CDR3: CATSREGDWDSYNQPQHF. The CDR3 bases are TGTGCCACCAGCAGAGAAGGGGACTGGGACAGCTACAATCAGCCCCAGCATTTT.

The chain is built from TRBV2 and TRBJ2-1; 10 nucleotides line up with TRBD2. Per germline, CDR1 SNHLY and CDR2 FYNNEI. The V and J ends lost 6 bases and 8 bases, in that order; junction bases with no gene match: 10. The CDR3 length is 15 residues. The CDR3 is CASSLTRLAGYEQFF. For the CDR3, the DNA is TGTGCCAGCAGCCTTACCCGACTAGCGGGCTATGAGCAGTTCTTC.

This clone has just one count. The chain has TRBV4-3 and TRBJ1-3; D unclear. This CDR3 spans 16 amino acids. Per germline, CDR1 LGHNA and CDR2 YSLEER. V was clipped by 0 bases and J by 2 bases, with 11 bases between them. The CDR3 sequence: CASSQDLGSTGNTIYF. In DNA form, the CDR3 reads TGCGCCAGCAGCCAAGATTTGGGGAGTACTGGAAACACCATATATTTT.

This clone was seen only once. This chain links TRBV4-1 with TRBJ1-1, with TRBD1 matching 9 bases. CDR1 is MGHRA and CDR2 is YSYEKL in the germline V gene. The CDR3 covers 14 residues. V trimming: 9 bases; J trimming: 3 bases; junction bases outside the gene matches: 8. The CDR3 nucleotides are TGCGCCAGTTCCCGGGACAGGGCGGACACTGAAGCTTTCTTT. Encoded protein: CASSRDRADTEAFF.

A note on this clone: In the same sample, other DNA sequences code for this CDR3. This chain joins TRBV19 and TRBJ1-5; TRBD1 aligns across 9 bases. This CDR3 has 15 amino acids. V shed 1 base and J 7 bases; nucleotides not matched to a gene: 5. In germline, CDR1 is LNHDA, CDR2 SQIVND (reference sequence). The chain's CDR3 is CASSIGRTGEQPQHF. The CDR3 bases are TGTGCCAGTAGTATAGGCCGGACAGGGGAGCAGCCCCAGCATTTT.

The gene calls are TRBV7-9 and TRBJ1-2; the D gene is possibly TRBD1 (6 bases). Germline V gene sequence: CDR1 SEHNR, CDR2 FQNEAQ (reference sequence). This CDR3 is 12 amino acids long. V lost 7 bases and J lost 8, with 14 bases in between. In nucleotides, the CDR3 is TGTGCCAGCACGGCGGGGGCTATCGGCTACACCTTC. This sequence encodes CASTAGAIGYTF.

V gene TRBV5-1 combines with J gene TRBJ1-2; D remains unclear. Germline CDR1 and CDR2: SGHRS and YFSETQ. V was clipped by 4 bases and J by 6 bases, with 19 bases between them. The CDR3 length is 15 residues. This CDR3 reads CASSLVDLGSNGYTF. The CDR3 DNA reads as TGCGCCAGCAGCCTCGTGGATTTAGGGAGCAATGGCTACACCTTC.

This clone was seen only a few times. The chain combines TRBV6-5 with TRBJ1-1; D is perhaps TRBD1 (6 bases). The CDR3 length is 14 residues. Germline CDR1 MNHEY, CDR2 SVGAGI. The V gene lost 6 bases and the J gene lost 4 bases, with 15 bases spanning the gap. The chain's CDR3 is CASRSTGLTTEAFF. The CDR3 coding sequence is TGTGCCAGCAGGAGCACAGGGCTGACCACTGAAGCTTTCTTT.

This chain joins TRBV7-9 and TRBJ2-7, with a tentative D call TRBD1 (5 bases). The length of the CDR3 is 14 residues. The V end was cut by 2 bases, the J end by 5 bases, with 13 bases between. Germline V lookup: CDR1 SEHNR, CDR2 FQNEAQ (reference sequence). The CDR3 sequence: CASSLTQGLDEQYF. CDR3 coding DNA: TGTGCCAGCAGCTTAACTCAGGGTCTAGACGAGCAGTACTTC.

This clone has a single count. The rearrangement uses TRBV6-5 and TRBJ1-1, with 11 bases aligning to TRBD1. CDR1 and CDR2 (germline): MNHEY, SVGAGI. The CDR3 extends over 13 amino acids. The V gene end was trimmed by 6 bases and the J gene end by 10 bases; junction bases not matched to a gene: 7. The CDR3 DNA sequence: TGTGCCAGCAGGGCCGGGACAGGGGGTGCAGCTTTCTTT. Protein sequence: CASRAGTGGAAFF.

In regard to this clone: The sample contains more than one DNA sequence encoding this CDR3. The chain employs TRBV10-3 and TRBJ1-6; TRBD1 aligns across 9 bases. V lost 0 bases to trimming and J lost 1 base; unmatched junction nucleotides: 1. The CDR3 extends over 17 amino acids. Germline CDR1 reads ENHRY; CDR2 reads SYGVKD. CDR3 protein: CAISESTGGSYNSPLHF. The CDR3 DNA sequence: TGTGCCATCAGTGAGTCGACAGGGGGTTCCTATAATTCACCCCTCCACTTT.

This chain links TRBV6-5 with TRBJ1-1, with D maybe TRBD1 (5 bases). There are 15 residues in the CDR3. Trimming shortened V by 7 bases and J by 7 bases, and 22 bases separated the two germline ends. CDR1 and CDR2 (germline): MNHEY, SVGAGI. CDR3: CASTPRGTLKVEAFF. CDR3 in DNA: TGTGCCAGCACGCCCCGGGGGACCCTAAAGGTTGAAGCTTTCTTT.

The table lists this clone with a few counts. The chain joins TRBV7-2 to TRBJ1-1; tentatively, D is TRBD1 (5 bases). Germline-derived CDR1 and CDR2 are SGHTA and FQGNSA. The CDR3 totals 13 residues. V was shortened by 2 bases and J by 4 bases, with 8 bases between the two germline ends. CDR3: CASSLMGGTEAFF. The CDR3 nucleotides read TGTGCCAGCAGCTTAATGGGGGGCACTGAAGCTTTCTTT.

Many counts were recorded for this clone. The chain uses TRBV10-2 and TRBJ1-1; D unresolved. CDR3 length: 13 amino acids. Trimming took off 3 bases at V and 1 base at J, with 6 bases between the two ends. Germline V gives CDR1 WSHSY, CDR2 SAAADI. CDR3 region: CASSDRENTEAFF. CDR3 bases: TGCGCCAGCAGTGACCGGGAGAACACTGAAGCTTTCTTT.

This clone appeared once. The chain combines TRBV2 with TRBJ1-4; TRBD1 matches at 9 bases. The germline CDR1 and CDR2 sequences are SNHLY and FYNNEI. The CDR3 runs 15 residues. Germline trimming cut 5 bases from V and 6 bases from J; bases unmatched to any gene: 7. The CDR3 protein is CASSTHRGRDEKLFF. The DNA of the CDR3 is TGTGCCAGCAGTACTCACAGGGGGCGAGATGAAAAACTGTTTTTT.

This sequence joins TRBV12-3 or TRBV12-4 and TRBJ2-5, with D unclear. This CDR3 is 13 amino acids long. V was clipped by 3 bases and J by 2 bases, with 7 bases between them. In nucleotides, the CDR3 is TGTGCCAGCAGTTTGGGCAGGCAAGAGACCCAGTACTTC. Translating it yields CASSLGRQETQYF.

The chain uses TRBV5-1 and TRBJ2-1; 7 nucleotides match TRBD1. Germline lookup yields CDR1 SGHRS and CDR2 YFSETQ. Germline trimming cut 0 bases from V and 3 bases from J; bases unmatched to any gene: 6. This CDR3 is built from 16 residues. In nucleotides, the CDR3 is TGCGCCAGCAGCTTGGGCGGGCAGGGGGTCTACAATGAGCAGTTCTTC. Translated: CASSLGGQGVYNEQFF.

This clone was counted a few times. The rearrangement links TRBV29-1 to TRBJ1-2; tentatively, D is TRBD1 (5 bases). V was trimmed by 7 bases and J by 8 bases, leaving 17 bases between them. Germline lookup yields CDR1 SQVTM and CDR2 ANQGSEA. There are 12 residues in the CDR3. The CDR3 DNA follows: TGCAGCGGGGACTCACCCTTGGAAGGCTACACCTTC. Residues: CSGDSPLEGYTF.

The chain has TRBV6-2 or TRBV6-3 and TRBJ2-5; D is perhaps TRBD2 (6 bases). The CDR3 consists of 14 residues. Germline V CDR1 and CDR2: MNHEY, SVGEGT. Trimming stripped 6 bases from V and 4 bases from J, with 15 bases between. The CDR3 DNA follows: TGTGCCAGCAGCCCCGGAGGGGATGCAGAGACCCAGTACTTC. Amino acid sequence: CASSPGGDAETQYF.

The rearrangement joins TRBV29-1 to TRBJ2-6, with TRBD1 as a possible D gene (6 bases). The CDR3 length is 14 residues. Germline loops: CDR1 SQVTM, CDR2 ANQGSEA. V was trimmed by 3 bases and J by 2 bases, leaving 8 bases between them. CDR3 in amino acids: CSVDRGAGANVLTF. In nucleotides, the CDR3 is TGCAGCGTTGACAGGGGAGCTGGGGCCAACGTCCTGACTTTC.

The chain recombines TRBV18 with TRBJ1-6; D is perhaps TRBD1 (5 bases). This CDR3 region has 18 residues. Trimming pared 4 bases from V and 3 bases from J, leaving 19 bases between. Germline CDR1 reads KGHSH; CDR2 reads LQKENI. The CDR3 protein is CASSLGTGPGNYNSPLHF. The CDR3 region has the DNA TGTGCCAGCTCACTAGGCACCGGGCCAGGGAACTATAATTCACCCCTCCACTTT.

This chain connects TRBV11-2 to TRBJ2-1; 7 bases line up with TRBD2. The V gene's germline CDR1 is SGHAT and CDR2 FQNNGV. This CDR3 is built from 15 residues. J was trimmed by 8 bases and V by 4 bases; bases with no gene match: 11. CDR3 sequence (DNA): TGTGCCAGCAGCTCCCGACTAGCACTTCGGTATGAGCAGTTCTTC. Residues: CASSSRLALRYEQFF. The variable domain in full, with the rest retrieved from reference TRBV11-2 and TRBJ2-1, is EAGVAQSPRYKIIEKRQSVAFWCNPISGHATLYWYQQILGQGPKLLIQFQNNGVVDDSQLPKDRFSAERLKGVDSTLKIQPAKLEDSAVYLCASSSRLALRYEQFFGPGTRLTVL.

The chain carries TRBV6-5 and TRBJ1-2, with 9 bases fitting TRBD1. Germline-derived CDR1 and CDR2 are MNHEY and SVGAGI. The CDR3 extends over 13 amino acids. After removal of 6 bases from V and 6 bases from J, the junction contained 5 bases not matched to a gene. CDR3 amino acids: CASSLDRGNGYTF. CDR3 DNA sequence: TGTGCCAGCAGCCTCGACAGGGGGAATGGCTACACCTTC.

CDR3 in DNA: TGTGCCAGCAGCTTAACCCCCGGGACAGGGAACTATGGCTACACCTTC. The encoded protein is CASSLTPGTGNYGYTF. The chain is built from TRBV7-3 and TRBJ1-2; 9 bases are shared with TRBD1. The CDR3 spans 16 residues. Germline CDR1 is SGHTA and CDR2 is FQGTGA. J was trimmed by 2 bases and V by 0 bases; bases with no gene match: 4.

The chain combines TRBV19 with TRBJ2-1; D may be TRBD1 (5 bases). The CDR3 is made up of 15 amino acids. V lost 2 bases and J 4 bases, leaving 12 bases between the germline ends. Germline CDR1 is LNHDA and CDR2 is SQIVND (reference sequence). Written as DNA, the CDR3 is TGTGCCAGTAGTATACGACAGACAGCTTACAATGAGCAGTTCTTC. This codes for CASSIRQTAYNEQFF.

A single count supports this clone. Other nucleotide sequences from this sample produce the same CDR3. This chain joins TRBV3-1 (or the pseudogene TRBV3-2) and TRBJ1-1; no clear D gene. The germline V and J ends were trimmed by 0 bases and 2 bases, with 7 bases remaining between them. Per germline, CDR1 LGHDT and CDR2 YNNKEL (reference sequence). The CDR3 is made up of 14 amino acids. This CDR3 reads CASSQDGGNTEAFF. CDR3 DNA sequence: TGTGCCAGCAGCCAAGATGGCGGCAACACTGAAGCTTTCTTT.

The chain links TRBV7-2 to TRBJ2-7; TRBD2 matches at 7 bases. The CDR3 is made up of 15 amino acids. V was clipped by 2 bases and J by 3 bases; unmatched bases: 7. Germline V gene data show CDR1 as SGHTA and CDR2 as FQGNSA. This CDR3 is CASSLRGVVGYEQYF. The CDR3 region has the DNA TGTGCCAGCAGCTTACGGGGGGTAGTGGGCTACGAGCAGTACTTC. Variable domain in full (rest from reference TRBV7-2 and TRBJ2-7): GAGVSQSPSNKVTEKGKDVELRCDPISGHTALYWYRQSLGQGLEFLIYFQGNSAPDKSGLPSDRFSAERTGGSVSTLTIQRTQQEDSAVYLCASSLRGVVGYEQYFGPGTRLTVT.